The rows below give T cell receptor beta chains drawn from one sample of a study of post-analysis software for immune sequencing data. TCRdb reanalysed the PCR reads using MiXCR and keeps one entry per CDR3 protein. The data show a few hundred thousand distinct CDR3 sequences, 30% to 45% seen once. The sequencing input was blood. Receptors were obtained from a girl under 18 with multiple sclerosis. The CDR3 runs from the conserved cysteine through the conserved F or W. The order of the fields is clone size, V gene, J gene, D gene, CDR3 DNA, CDR3 protein. A D gene is named only where the DNA matches it firmly. Clone size is shown for a subset of rows, as once, few, many or a class of expanded clone.

.	TRBV25-1	TRBJ2-3	.	TGTGCCAGCAGCAGACAGGATACCACAGATACGCAGTATTTT	CASSRQDTTDTQYF
few	TRBV3-1	TRBJ2-3	TRBD2	TGTGCCAGCAGCCTAGCGGGGGGGGAGGCAGATACGCAGTATTTT	CASSLAGGEADTQYF
.	TRBV15	TRBJ2-7	.	TGTGCCACCAGCAGAGATCGTATGTTCGAGCAGTACTTC	CATSRDRMFEQYF
.	TRBV12-3/TRBV12-4	TRBJ2-7	.	TGTGCCAGCAGTACAGGGTTCGACGAGCAGTACTTC	CASSTGFDEQYF
few	TRBV7-6	TRBJ2-1	TRBD2	TGTGCCAGCAGCCCACGACTAGCGGGGTACAATGAGCAGTTCTTC	CASSPRLAGYNEQFF
.	TRBV11-1	TRBJ1-1	.	TGTGCCAGCGGGCAGCCAGAGAAGGATAACACTGAAGCTTTCTTT	CASGQPEKDNTEAFF
few	TRBV29-1	TRBJ2-5	.	TGCAGCGTTGAAGGGGGGGGGCGGATCTACCAAGAGACCCAGTACTTC	CSVEGGGRIYQETQYF
.	TRBV27	TRBJ2-7	.	TGTGCCAGCAGTTTAAATTTGGCCAGCCGCTCCTACGAGCAGTACTTC	CASSLNLASRSYEQYF
.	TRBV5-1	TRBJ1-2	TRBD1	TGCGCCAGCAGCCGACAGGGGAACTATGGCTACACCTTC	CASSRQGNYGYTF
few	TRBV7-2	TRBJ2-3	.	TGTGCCAGCAGCAGACCCGGAGATACGCAGTATTTT	CASSRPGDTQYF
few	TRBV7-9	TRBJ1-4	.	TGTGCCAGCAGCTCTCAGCGAAAAGCAACTAATGAAAAACTGTTTTTT	CASSSQRKATNEKLFF
.	TRBV24-1	TRBJ2-5	.	TGTGCCACCAGTGAATTGCTCCAGGGGAGAGAGACCCAGTACTTC	CATSELLQGRETQYF
few	TRBV6-1	TRBJ1-4	.	TGTGCCAGCAGTGAAGCCTGGAATAATGAAAAACTGTTTTTT	CASSEAWNNEKLFF
.	TRBV20-1	TRBJ1-1	.	TGCAGTGCTAATCCCCGGATGGGACGGACCACTGAAGCTTTCTTT	CSANPRMGRTTEAFF
few	TRBV7-2	TRBJ2-1	.	TGTGCCAGCTCGGCGGGTGAGCAGTTCTTC	CASSAGEQFF
few	TRBV9	TRBJ2-3	.	TGTGCCAGCAGCGTAGGATCGACTAACACGGATACGCAGTATTTT	CASSVGSTNTDTQYF
.	TRBV21-1	TRBJ1-2	.	TGTGCCAGCAGCAAATCTAGTAAAGGTCTTTACAGCTATGGCTACACCTTC	CASSKSSKGLYSYGYTF
.	TRBV12-3/TRBV12-4	TRBJ2-5	.	TGTGCCAGCACCTCTCGGGGGCAGGGGGATGAGCAGTACTTC	CASTSRGQGDEQYF
.	TRBV20-1	TRBJ1-1	TRBD1	TGCAGTGCGTATGGGTACGGGACAGGGGACGCTGAAGCTTTCTTT	CSAYGYGTGDAEAFF
few	TRBV7-3	TRBJ1-1	.	TGTGCCAGCAGCTTCCCTATCTACAGGGCGGCGAACACTGAAGCTTTCTTT	CASSFPIYRAANTEAFF
.	TRBV7-3	TRBJ2-6	TRBD2	TGTGCCAGCAGCCTAAGCGGGGGGCCCCCCTCTGGGGCCAACGTCCTGACTTTC	CASSLSGGPPSGANVLTF
once	TRBV29-1	TRBJ1-1	.	TGCAGCGTCCGCCGTCAGGAGAACACTGAAGCTTTCTTT	CSVRRQENTEAFF
many	TRBV9	TRBJ2-7	.	TGTGCCAGCAGTGATCATAACTCCTACGAGCAGTACTTC	CASSDHNSYEQYF
.	TRBV7-2	TRBJ2-7	.	TGTGCCAGCAGCTTAGTTGGAGCCACCTACGAGCAGTACTTC	CASSLVGATYEQYF
.	TRBV10-3	TRBJ1-1	TRBD1	TGTGCCATCAGTGAAGGGACAGGGGCCCAGAACACTGAAGCTTTCTTT	CAISEGTGAQNTEAFF
few	TRBV29-1	TRBJ2-5	TRBD1	TGCAGCGTTGAGGGGGACAGACAAGAGACCCAGTACTTC	CSVEGDRQETQYF
few	TRBV3-1	TRBJ2-4	.	TGTGCCAGCAGCCAAGATCGGGAAATTCAGTACTTC	CASSQDREIQYF
.	TRBV29-1	TRBJ1-1	.	TGCAGCGTTCGCCCGGTTTTAGGCACTGAAGCTTTCTTT	CSVRPVLGTEAFF
few	TRBV28	TRBJ1-1	.	TGTGCCAGCAGATTGAGGACAGCGAACACTGAAGCTTTCTTT	CASRLRTANTEAFF
few	TRBV4-3	TRBJ1-6	.	TGCGCCAGCAGCGACTTACCCGGGACGGAGAATTCACCCCTCCACTTT	CASSDLPGTENSPLHF
.	TRBV7-2	TRBJ2-3	.	TGTGCCAGCAGCTTAAGCTCGTCCAGCACAGATACGCAGTATTTT	CASSLSSSSTDTQYF
.	TRBV28	TRBJ2-7	.	TGTGCCACCCTAGGCGGTTCGGGGGTACGCTACGAGCAGTACTTC	CATLGGSGVRYEQYF
.	TRBV11-2	TRBJ2-3	.	TGTGCCAGCAGCCCTACCCGGGGGGCCCTCGTAGATACGCAGTATTTT	CASSPTRGALVDTQYF
few	TRBV11-2	TRBJ1-2	.	TGTGCCAGCAGCTCATCCCCCGGGACACAGGGCTACACCTTC	CASSSSPGTQGYTF
.	TRBV2	TRBJ2-1	.	TGTGCCAGCAACCAGGGACTCCTGAACAATGAGCAGTTCTTC	CASNQGLLNNEQFF
.	TRBV4-3	TRBJ1-2	TRBD1	TGCGCCAGCAGCCGAGGACAGGGCGGCTATGGCTACACCTTC	CASSRGQGGYGYTF
.	TRBV6-1	TRBJ2-3	TRBD2	TGTGCCAGCAGTATGCGGGGGGGCACAGATACGCAGTATTTT	CASSMRGGTDTQYF
.	TRBV7-2	TRBJ1-2	TRBD1	TGTGCCAGCAGCTTAGGAGGGACAGGGGCGGCGAGCGGCTACACCTTC	CASSLGGTGAASGYTF
.	TRBV13	TRBJ2-1	TRBD2	TGTGCCAGCAGGATGCGGGGGGGCAGCGATGAGCAGTTCTTC	CASRMRGGSDEQFF
.	TRBV12-3/TRBV12-4	TRBJ2-5	.	TGTGCCAGCAGTTTGCGGCTCGGGCAAGAGACCCAGTACTTC	CASSLRLGQETQYF
few	TRBV4-1	TRBJ1-2	.	TGCGCCAGCAGCCCTCGGCAGGGTGACGGCTATGGCTACACCTTC	CASSPRQGDGYGYTF
.	TRBV7-9	TRBJ1-2	.	TGTGCCAGCAGCCCATCGGGGGCAAACTATGGCTACACCTTC	CASSPSGANYGYTF
.	TRBV13	TRBJ2-7	TRBD1	TGTGCCAGCAGCTCGGGGTTGACAGGGGTGCACGAGCAGTACTTC	CASSSGLTGVHEQYF
.	TRBV20-1	TRBJ2-7	.	TGCAGTGCTAGTAAATCGGACGGTACCTACGAGCAGTACTTC	CSASKSDGTYEQYF
few	TRBV11-3	TRBJ2-7	.	TGTGCCAGCAGCCGGGACACTCACTACGAGCAGTACTTC	CASSRDTHYEQYF
.	TRBV7-9	TRBJ2-3	.	TGTGCCAGCAGCTCAACCCGACAGGGCACAGATACGCAGTATTTT	CASSSTRQGTDTQYF
.	TRBV13	TRBJ2-6	TRBD2	TGTGCCAGCAGCTTGGGGACTAATGGGGCCAACGTCCTGACTTTC	CASSLGTNGANVLTF
.	TRBV27	TRBJ1-5	.	TGTGCCAGCAGTTTGGCATGGACTAATCAGCCCCAGCATTTT	CASSLAWTNQPQHF
.	TRBV20-1	TRBJ2-7	.	TGCAGTGCTAGAGCCGGCAGGGTGAAGGACGAGCAGTACTTC	CSARAGRVKDEQYF
.	TRBV9	TRBJ1-6	.	TGTGCCAGCAGCGCGCGCGCTGTGGGGTCCCTTAATTCACCCCTCCACTTT	CASSARAVGSLNSPLHF
many	TRBV5-1	TRBJ1-1	.	TGCGCCAGCAGGTCCCAGGAGGCCACTGAAGCTTTCTTT	CASRSQEATEAFF
.	TRBV11-2	TRBJ1-4	TRBD1	TGTGCCAGCAGCAACCCCGGGACAGGGAGTGAAAAACTGTTTTTT	CASSNPGTGSEKLFF
.	TRBV5-8	TRBJ2-3	TRBD2	TGTGCCAGCAGCCTCACCCGGGGAGGGGTCACAGATACGCAGTATTTT	CASSLTRGGVTDTQYF
many	TRBV27	TRBJ1-2	.	TGTGCCAGCAGTTTAGGCAGGACCTATGGCTACACCTTC	CASSLGRTYGYTF
.	TRBV20-1	TRBJ2-2	.	TGCAGTGCCGCGAAAGCAGGGGCCACCGGGGAGCTGTTTTTT	CSAAKAGATGELFF
few	TRBV9	TRBJ1-2	.	TGTGCCAGCAGCGTAGCTCAAAGGGGGTATGGCTACACCTTC	CASSVAQRGYGYTF
.	TRBV7-2	TRBJ1-5	TRBD1	TGTGCCAGCAGCTTCGCCGGGACAGTTGGACAGCCCCAGCATTTT	CASSFAGTVGQPQHF